These T cell receptor beta chains were read from a single sample in a study of tumor-infiltrating lymphocytes in primary liver carcinoma. TCRdb redid the calling of the multiplex PCR reads with MiXCR, one entry per CDR3 protein. Here the sample spans 95,000 to 100,000 distinct CDR3 sequences, around 66% being singletons. The sequencing input was liver tumor tissue from sampling region 2. Source of these receptors: a woman in her fifties or sixties with primary liver carcinoma and hepatitis B virus infection. The CDR3 runs from the conserved cysteine through the conserved F or W. The size field is filled for only some rows; it gives once, few, many or a size class.

v_gene	abundance	j_gene	CDR3aa
TRBV5-1	many	TRBJ1-4	CASSAGQGGTNEKLFF
TRBV6-1	many	TRBJ2-7	CASSDFLPGLLGAYEQYF
TRBV5-1	many	TRBJ2-1	CASSSRGEAGNEQFF
TRBV6-1	many	TRBJ1-1	CASKEGVGSTEAFF
TRBV5-1	.	TRBJ2-7	CDSSSGTSVDHEQYF
TRBV6-1	.	TRBJ1-2	CASSGPTWRYGYTF
TRBV28	.	TRBJ2-3	CARLSVTESPSTDTQYF
TRBV28	.	TRBJ2-6	CASSSVWANVLTF
TRBV5-5	.	TRBJ2-5	CTSSFGLMNQEIQYF
TRBV4-1	.	TRBJ1-2	CVSSQDIRSPGGGYTF
TRBV24-1	.	TRBJ2-1	CATSDSVYNEQFF